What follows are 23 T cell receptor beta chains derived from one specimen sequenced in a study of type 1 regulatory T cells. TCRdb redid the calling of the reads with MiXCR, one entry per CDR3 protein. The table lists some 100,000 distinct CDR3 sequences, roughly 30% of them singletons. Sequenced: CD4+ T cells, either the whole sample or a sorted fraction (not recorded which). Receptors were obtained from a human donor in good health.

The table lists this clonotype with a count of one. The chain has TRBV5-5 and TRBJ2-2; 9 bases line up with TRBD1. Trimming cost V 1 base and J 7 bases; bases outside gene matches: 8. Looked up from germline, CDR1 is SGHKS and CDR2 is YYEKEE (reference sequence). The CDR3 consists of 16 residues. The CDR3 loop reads CASSLSTGQGDGELFF. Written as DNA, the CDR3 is TGTGCCAGCAGCTTGTCCACGGGACAGGGAGACGGGGAGCTGTTTTTT.

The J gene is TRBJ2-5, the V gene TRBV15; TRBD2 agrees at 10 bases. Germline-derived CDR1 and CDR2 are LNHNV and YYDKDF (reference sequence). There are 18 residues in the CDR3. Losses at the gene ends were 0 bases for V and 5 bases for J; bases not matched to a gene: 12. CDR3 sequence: CATSRDSLAGAPLETQYF. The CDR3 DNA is TGTGCCACCAGCAGAGATAGCCTAGCGGGAGCCCCTTTGGAGACCCAGTACTTC.

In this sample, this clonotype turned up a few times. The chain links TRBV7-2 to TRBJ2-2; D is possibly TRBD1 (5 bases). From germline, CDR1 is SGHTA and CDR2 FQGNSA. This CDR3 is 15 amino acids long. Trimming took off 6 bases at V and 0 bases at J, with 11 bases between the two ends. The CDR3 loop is CASRTDIANTGELFF. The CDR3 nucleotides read TGTGCCAGCAGGACGGACATCGCGAACACCGGGGAGCTGTTTTTT.

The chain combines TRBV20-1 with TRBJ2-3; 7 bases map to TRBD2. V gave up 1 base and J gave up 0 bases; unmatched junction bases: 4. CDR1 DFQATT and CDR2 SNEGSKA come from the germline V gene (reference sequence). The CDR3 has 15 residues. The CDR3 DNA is TGCAGTGCTAGAGGAGGTAGCGGGAGCACAGATACGCAGTATTTT. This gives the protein CSARGGSGSTDTQYF.

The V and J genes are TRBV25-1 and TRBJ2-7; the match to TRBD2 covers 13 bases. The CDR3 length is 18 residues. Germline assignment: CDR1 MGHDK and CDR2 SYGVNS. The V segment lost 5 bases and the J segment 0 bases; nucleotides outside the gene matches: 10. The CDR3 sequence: CASSKRTSGSRSSYEQYF. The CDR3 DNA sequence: TGTGCCAGCAGTAAACGGACTAGCGGGAGCCGAAGCTCCTACGAGCAGTACTTC.

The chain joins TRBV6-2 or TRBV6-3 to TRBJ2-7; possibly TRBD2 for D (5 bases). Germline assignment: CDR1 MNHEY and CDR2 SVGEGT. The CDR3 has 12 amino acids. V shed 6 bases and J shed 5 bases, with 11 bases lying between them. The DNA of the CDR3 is TGTGCCAGCAGCTATTTGAGGGACGAGCAGTACTTC. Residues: CASSYLRDEQYF.

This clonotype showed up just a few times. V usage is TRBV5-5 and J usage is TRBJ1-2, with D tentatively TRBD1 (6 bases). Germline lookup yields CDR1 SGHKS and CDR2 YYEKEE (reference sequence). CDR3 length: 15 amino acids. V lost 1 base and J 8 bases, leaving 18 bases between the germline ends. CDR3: CASSLFTGRTGGYTF. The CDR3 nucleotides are TGTGCCAGCAGCTTGTTCACAGGGAGAACGGGCGGCTACACCTTC.

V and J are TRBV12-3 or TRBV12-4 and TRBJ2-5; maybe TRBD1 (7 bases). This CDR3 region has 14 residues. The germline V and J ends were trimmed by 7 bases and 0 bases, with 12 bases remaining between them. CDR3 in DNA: TGTGCCAGCACCCCAGGGGGGAACCAAGAGACCCAGTACTTC. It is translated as CASTPGGNQETQYF.

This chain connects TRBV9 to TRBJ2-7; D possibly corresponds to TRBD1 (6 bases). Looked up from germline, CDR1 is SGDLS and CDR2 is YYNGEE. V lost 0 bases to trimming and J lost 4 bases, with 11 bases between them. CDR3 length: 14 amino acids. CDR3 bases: TGTGCCAGCAGCGTAGGGACAGAACTGTACGAGCAGTACTTC. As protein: CASSVGTELYEQYF.

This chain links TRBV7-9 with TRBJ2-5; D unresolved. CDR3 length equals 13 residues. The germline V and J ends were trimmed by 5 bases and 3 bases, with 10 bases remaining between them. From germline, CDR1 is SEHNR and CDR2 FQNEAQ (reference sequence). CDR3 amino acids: CASSPLAEETQYF. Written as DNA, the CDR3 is TGTGCCAGCAGCCCGTTGGCGGAAGAGACCCAGTACTTC.

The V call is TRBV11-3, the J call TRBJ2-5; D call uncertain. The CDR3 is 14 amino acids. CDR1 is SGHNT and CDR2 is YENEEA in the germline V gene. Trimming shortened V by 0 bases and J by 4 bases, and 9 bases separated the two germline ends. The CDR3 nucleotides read TGTGCCAGCAGCTTAGATACCGCGCGAGAGACCCAGTACTTC. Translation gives CASSLDTARETQYF.

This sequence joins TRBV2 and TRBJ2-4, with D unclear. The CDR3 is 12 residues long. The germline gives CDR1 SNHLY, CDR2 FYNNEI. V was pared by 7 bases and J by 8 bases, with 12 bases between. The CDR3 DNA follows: TGTGCCAGCAAGTGGAGTTCGGACATTCAGTACTTC. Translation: CASKWSSDIQYF.

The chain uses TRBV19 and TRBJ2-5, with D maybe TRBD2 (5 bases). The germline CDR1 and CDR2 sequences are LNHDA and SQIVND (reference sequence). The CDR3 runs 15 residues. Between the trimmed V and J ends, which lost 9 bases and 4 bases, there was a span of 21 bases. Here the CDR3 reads CASRSRAEPRETQYF. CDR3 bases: TGTGCCAGCCGATCGAGGGCAGAGCCTAGAGAGACCCAGTACTTC.

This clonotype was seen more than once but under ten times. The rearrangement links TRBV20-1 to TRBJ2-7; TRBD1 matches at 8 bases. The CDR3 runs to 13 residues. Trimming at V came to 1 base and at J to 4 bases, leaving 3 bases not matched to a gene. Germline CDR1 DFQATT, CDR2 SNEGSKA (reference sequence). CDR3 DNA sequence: TGCAGTGCTAGAGTGGACAGGGCTTACGAGCAGTACTTC. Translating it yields CSARVDRAYEQYF.

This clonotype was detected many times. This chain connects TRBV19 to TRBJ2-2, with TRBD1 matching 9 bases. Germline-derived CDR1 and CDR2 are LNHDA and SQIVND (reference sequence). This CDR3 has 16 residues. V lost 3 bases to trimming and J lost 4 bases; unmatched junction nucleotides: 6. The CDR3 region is CASSILQGAGTGELFF. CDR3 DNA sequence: TGTGCCAGTAGTATCCTACAGGGGGCGGGCACCGGGGAGCTGTTTTTT.

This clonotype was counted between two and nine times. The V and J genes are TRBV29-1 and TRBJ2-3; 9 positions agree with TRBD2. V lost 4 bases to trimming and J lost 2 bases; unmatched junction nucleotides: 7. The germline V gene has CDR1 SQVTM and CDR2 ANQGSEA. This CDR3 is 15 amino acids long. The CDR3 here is CSVGRLAEITDTQYF. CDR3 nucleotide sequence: TGCAGCGTTGGCAGACTAGCGGAGATCACAGATACGCAGTATTTT.

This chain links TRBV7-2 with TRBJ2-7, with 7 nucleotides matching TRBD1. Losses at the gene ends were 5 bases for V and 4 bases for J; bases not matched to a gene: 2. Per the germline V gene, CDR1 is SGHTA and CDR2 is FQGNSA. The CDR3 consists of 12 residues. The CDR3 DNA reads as TGTGCCAGCAGCGGGGACAGTTACGAGCAGTACTTC. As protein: CASSGDSYEQYF.

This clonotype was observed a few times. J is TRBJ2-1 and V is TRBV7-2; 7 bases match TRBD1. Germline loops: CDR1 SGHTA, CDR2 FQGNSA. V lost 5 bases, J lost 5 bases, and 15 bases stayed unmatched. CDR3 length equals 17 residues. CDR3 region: CASSTREGGYRDNEQFF. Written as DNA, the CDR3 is TGTGCCAGCAGCACCCGAGAAGGGGGCTACCGCGACAATGAGCAGTTCTTC.

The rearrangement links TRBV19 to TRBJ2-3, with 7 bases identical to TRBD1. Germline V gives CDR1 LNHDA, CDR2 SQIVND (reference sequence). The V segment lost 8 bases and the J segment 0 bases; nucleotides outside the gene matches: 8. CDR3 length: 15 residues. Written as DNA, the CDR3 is TGTGCCAGTCTCGACAGGGCAACTAGCACAGATACGCAGTATTTT. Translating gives CASLDRATSTDTQYF.

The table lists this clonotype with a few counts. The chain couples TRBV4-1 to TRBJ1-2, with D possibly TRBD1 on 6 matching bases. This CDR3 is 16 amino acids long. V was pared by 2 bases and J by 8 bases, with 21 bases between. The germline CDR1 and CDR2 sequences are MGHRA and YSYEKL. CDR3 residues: CASSQSLDRSVWGYTF. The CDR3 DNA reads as TGCGCCAGCAGCCAAAGCCTGGACAGATCGGTCTGGGGCTACACCTTC.

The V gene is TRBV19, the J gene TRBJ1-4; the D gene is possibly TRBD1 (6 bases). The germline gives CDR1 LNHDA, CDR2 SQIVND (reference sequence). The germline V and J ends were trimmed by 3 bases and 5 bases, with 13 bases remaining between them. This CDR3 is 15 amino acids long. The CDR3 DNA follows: TGTGCCAGTAGTATTCGCCTACAGGGAAATGAAAAACTGTTTTTT. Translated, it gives CASSIRLQGNEKLFF.

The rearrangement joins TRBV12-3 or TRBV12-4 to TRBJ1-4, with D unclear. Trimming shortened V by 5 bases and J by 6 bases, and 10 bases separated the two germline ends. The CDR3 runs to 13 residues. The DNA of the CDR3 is TGTGCCAGCAGTACCAGACCGGATGAAAAACTGTTTTTT. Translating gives CASSTRPDEKLFF.

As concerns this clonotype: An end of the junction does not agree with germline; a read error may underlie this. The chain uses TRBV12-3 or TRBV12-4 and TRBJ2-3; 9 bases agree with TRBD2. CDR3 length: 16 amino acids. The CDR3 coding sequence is TGTGCCAGCAGTACCCGGACTAGCGCGAACACAGATACGCAGTATTTC. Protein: CASSTRTSANTDTQYF.